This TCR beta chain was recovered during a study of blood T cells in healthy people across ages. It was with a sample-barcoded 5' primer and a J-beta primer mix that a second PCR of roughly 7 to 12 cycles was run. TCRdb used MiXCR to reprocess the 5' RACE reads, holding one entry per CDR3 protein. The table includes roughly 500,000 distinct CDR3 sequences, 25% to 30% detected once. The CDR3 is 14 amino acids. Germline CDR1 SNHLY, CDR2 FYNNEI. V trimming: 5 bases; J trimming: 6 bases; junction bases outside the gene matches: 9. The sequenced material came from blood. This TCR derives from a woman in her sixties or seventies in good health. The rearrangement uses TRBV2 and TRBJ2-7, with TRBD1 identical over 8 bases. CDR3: CASSQTGGFLEQYF. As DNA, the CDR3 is TGTGCCAGCAGTCAAACAGGGGGTTTTCTCGAGCAGTACTTC.